The next 22 T cell receptor beta chains were all read from a single sample in a study of control samples from healthy donors and cancer patients. Produced via immunoSEQ multiplex PCR; TCRdb's table is partial and in-frame only. The sample has about 81,000 clones, about 93% seen once. The sample consisted of blood. These receptors came from a woman between 18 and 29 years old in good health.

DNA for the CDR3: TGTGCCAGCAGTTTAGGCGGGGGTTCCTACAATGAGCAGTTCTTC. It translates to CASSLGGGSYNEQFF. This chain uses TRBV27 with TRBJ2-1; 7 nucleotides align to TRBD2. The CDR3 is 15 residues long. Trimming at V came to 2 bases and at J to 1 base, leaving 2 bases not matched to a gene. In germline, CDR1 is MNHEY, CDR2 SMNVEV (reference sequence).

The chain combines TRBV28 with TRBJ1-1; 12 positions match TRBD1. Germline assignment: CDR1 MDHEN and CDR2 SYDVKM. Losses at the gene ends were 1 base for V and 5 bases for J; bases not matched to a gene: 8. The CDR3 is 17 residues long. The CDR3 is CASSLSGTGGLRTEAFF. DNA of the CDR3: TGTGCCAGCAGTTTATCCGGGACAGGGGGCTTGAGGACTGAAGCTTTCTTT.

This chain connects TRBV28 to TRBJ1-6; the D gene is possibly TRBD1 (5 bases). The CDR3 is 15 amino acids. The V end lost 3 bases, the J end lost 10 bases, and 16 bases lay between the germline ends. Germline CDR1 is MDHEN and CDR2 is SYDVKM. The CDR3 DNA reads TGTGCCAGCAGTTTGGGGACCCAGGGTCAGTCACCCCTCCACTTT. Residues: CASSLGTQGQSPLHF.

The V gene is TRBV7-8, the J gene TRBJ2-3; TRBD2 is a possible D gene (5 bases). V was clipped by 4 bases and J by 5 bases, with 13 bases between them. This CDR3 comprises 14 residues. CDR1 SGHVS and CDR2 FQNEAQ come from the germline V gene. The CDR3 DNA reads TGTGCCAGCAGCTGGGAGATGACCGGAGATACGCAGTATTTT. Its protein is CASSWEMTGDTQYF.

The chain couples TRBV5-1 to TRBJ2-7; 8 bases fit TRBD2. CDR1 is SGHRS and CDR2 is YFSETQ in the germline V gene. The CDR3 totals 13 residues. Unmatched junction bases numbered 3, after V lost 1 base and J lost 6 bases. Here the CDR3 reads CASSLPLAGEQYF. CDR3 nucleotides: TGCGCCAGCAGCTTGCCCCTAGCGGGCGAGCAGTACTTC.

V and J are TRBV28 and TRBJ2-1; 8 nucleotides agree with TRBD2. Trimming took 2 bases from V and 7 from J; bases not matched to a gene: 7. The germline gives CDR1 MDHEN, CDR2 SYDVKM. This CDR3 spans 15 amino acids. The CDR3 region has the DNA TGTGCCAGCAGTTTAGCGTCGGGGGGGTGGAATGAGCAGTTCTTC. Amino acids: CASSLASGGWNEQFF.

The chain employs TRBV5-1 and TRBJ1-1, with D possibly TRBD1 on 5 matching bases. Per germline, CDR1 SGHRS and CDR2 YFSETQ. Deletions cut 1 base from V and 2 bases from J, with 9 bases between. The CDR3 consists of 14 residues. This CDR3 reads CASSLWGTNTEAFF. As DNA, the CDR3 is TGCGCCAGCAGCTTGTGGGGGACCAACACTGAAGCTTTCTTT.

There are a few counts of this clone. This sequence joins TRBV7-9 and TRBJ1-4; D is possibly TRBD1 (6 bases). V lost 1 base and J 8 bases, leaving 14 bases between the germline ends. CDR1 is SEHNR and CDR2 is FQNEAQ in the germline V gene (reference sequence). The length of the CDR3 is 15 residues. The CDR3 region has the DNA TGTGCCAGCAGCTTAGGATCCAGGGGCGACGAAAAACTGTTTTTT. Protein sequence: CASSLGSRGDEKLFF.

The chain recombines TRBV28 with TRBJ1-2, with 9 nucleotides matching TRBD1. V dropped 1 base and J dropped 3; count of bases not matched to a gene: 6. This CDR3 spans 16 amino acids. Germline loops: CDR1 MDHEN, CDR2 SYDVKM. The CDR3 protein is CASSLYTGGADYGYTF. The CDR3 DNA follows: TGTGCCAGCAGTTTATACACAGGGGGCGCCGACTATGGCTACACCTTC.

Details on this clone: As the CDR3 is not closed by the conserved phenylalanine or tryptophan, this likely results from a read error. Because the CDR3's place on the DNA is in doubt, the DNA is left out and the CDR3 is given as listed by TCRdb. This CDR3 reads CASSKGGALRVSHL. The rearrangement uses TRBV2 and TRBJ1-4. Looked up from germline, CDR1 is SNHLY and CDR2 is FYNNEI. The CDR3 region is 14 residues in length, termini included.

The chain employs TRBV6-5 and TRBJ2-5, with TRBD1 matching over 7 bases. The CDR3 has 15 residues. Germline assignment: CDR1 MNHEY and CDR2 SVGAGI. Trimming removed 5 bases from V and 1 base from J; junction bases left unmatched: 7. CDR3 amino acids: CASSQTGVPQETQYF. The CDR3 DNA sequence: TGTGCCAGCAGTCAAACAGGGGTCCCCCAAGAGACCCAGTACTTC.

As regards this clone: One end of the junction fails to match germline, which may point to a read error. The rearrangement joins TRBV5-6 to TRBJ2-7; D not resolved. The CDR3 runs 13 residues. Germline V CDR1 and CDR2: SGHDT, YYEEEE. The CDR3 nucleotides are TGTGCCAGCAGCCTTTTGACCTCCGACGAGCAGTACTTC. It yields the protein CASSLLTSDEQYF.

The V gene is TRBV14, the J gene TRBJ2-3; weak D call: TRBD1 (6 bases). The CDR3 loop spans 14 amino acids. V lost 2 bases and J 7 bases, leaving 13 bases between the germline ends. Germline lookup yields CDR1 SGHDN and CDR2 FVKESK. CDR3 nucleotides: TGTGCCAGCAGCCAATTGGGGGCTCTGAATACGCAGTATTTT. The encoded protein is CASSQLGALNTQYF.

The rearrangement uses TRBV29-1 and TRBJ1-1; 7 bases map to TRBD1. CDR1 SQVTM and CDR2 ANQGSEA come from the germline V gene. This CDR3 contains 13 residues. Losses at the gene ends were 3 bases for V and 0 bases for J; bases not matched to a gene: 1. The CDR3 bases are TGCAGCGTTGAGGGACAGTTGAACACTGAAGCTTTCTTT. It is translated as CSVEGQLNTEAFF.

J is TRBJ1-4 and V is TRBV28; TRBD1 might be the D (6 bases). V lost 4 bases to trimming and J lost 7 bases, with 19 bases between them. CDR1 is MDHEN and CDR2 is SYDVKM in the germline V gene. The CDR3 runs 16 residues. In DNA, the CDR3 is TGTGCCAGCAGTTCCCCCCAGGCAGGGGTTAGTGAAAAACTGTTTTTT. This encodes CASSSPQAGVSEKLFF.

V and J are TRBV19 and TRBJ2-5; D is perhaps TRBD1 (6 bases). CDR1 LNHDA and CDR2 SQIVND come from the germline V gene (reference sequence). V gave up 6 bases and J gave up 3 bases, with 17 bases separating them. CDR3 size: 15 residues. The CDR3 nucleotides are TGTGCCAGTAGGTCCACCTTCTCAGGGGAAGAGACCCAGTACTTC. Its protein product is CASRSTFSGEETQYF.

This chain connects TRBV5-1 to TRBJ2-7, with TRBD2 identical over 7 bases. Germline V gene sequence: CDR1 SGHRS, CDR2 YFSETQ. Trimming at V came to 5 bases and at J to 2 bases, leaving 13 bases not matched to a gene. The CDR3 is made up of 16 amino acids. CDR3 region: CASRRRPGRGTYEQYF. CDR3 nucleotides: TGCGCCAGCAGGAGACGACCCGGGCGGGGGACCTACGAGCAGTACTTC.

The chain has TRBV19 and TRBJ2-5; 9 bases are a match to TRBD1. Germline V gives CDR1 LNHDA, CDR2 SQIVND (reference sequence). The length of the CDR3 is 17 residues. Trimming removed 6 bases from V and 3 bases from J; junction bases left unmatched: 14. The CDR3 DNA reads TGTGCCAGTAGGGGGCCCGAAACCGGGACAGGGAAAGAGACCCAGTACTTC. It encodes CASRGPETGTGKETQYF.

This sequence joins TRBV9 and TRBJ1-6, with TRBD1 matching over 7 bases. With 5 bases clipped from V and 13 bases from J, the junction kept 6 bases outside the gene matches. Germline V gene sequence: CDR1 SGDLS, CDR2 YYNGEE. The length of the CDR3 is 12 residues. The CDR3: CASSKTGLPLHF. CDR3 coding DNA: TGTGCCAGCAGTAAGACAGGGCTCCCCCTCCACTTT.

The chain couples TRBV19 to TRBJ2-3; D may be TRBD1 or TRBD2 (5 bases each). V was trimmed by 4 bases and J by 2 bases, leaving 13 bases between them. Germline-derived CDR1 and CDR2 are LNHDA and SQIVND (reference sequence). The CDR3 consists of 15 residues. The CDR3 DNA is TGTGCCAGTAGTAGACCTCTAGGGACCACAGATACGCAGTATTTT. As protein: CASSRPLGTTDTQYF.

This clone was detected only once. The rearrangement joins TRBV27 to TRBJ2-4; D ambiguous. Trimming cost V 6 bases and J 0 bases, with 15 bases left between them. Germline V gene sequence: CDR1 MNHEY, CDR2 SMNVEV (reference sequence). The CDR3 length is 16 residues. The CDR3 DNA is TGTGCCAGCAGCCCGTCTCTCGGTTTAGCCAAAAACATTCAGTACTTC. This sequence encodes CASSPSLGLAKNIQYF.

The V and J genes are TRBV18 and TRBJ2-7; 9 bases are shared with TRBD1. Germline V gene sequence: CDR1 KGHSH, CDR2 LQKENI. Trimming took 2 bases from V and 3 from J; bases not matched to a gene: 2. The CDR3 runs to 14 residues. This CDR3 is CASSPGQGLYEQYF. For the CDR3, the DNA is TGTGCCAGCTCACCAGGACAGGGGCTCTACGAGCAGTACTTC. The full variable domain, completed using reference TRBV18 and TRBJ2-7, is NAGVMQNPRHLVRRRGQEARLRCSPMKGHSHVYWYRQLPEEGLKFMVYLQKENIIDESGMPKERFSAEFPKEGPSILRIQQVVRGDSAAYFCASSPGQGLYEQYFGPGTRLTVT.